The rows below give T cell receptor beta chains drawn from one sample of a study of blood T cell repertoires in COVID-19. Method: immunoSEQ multiplex PCR; TCRdb's copy keeps in-frame clones and lacks some. The table has under 200,000 clones, 80% to 90% seen once. The sequenced sample consisted of peripheral blood. All receptors come from a woman aged 55-70 years who had recovered from COVID-19. Each CDR3 is given with its conserved first and last residue. A D gene is named only where the DNA matches it firmly. A row's size may be missing; if present it is once, few, many or a size class.

>TRBD1|TRBV10-3|.|TRBJ2-2
CAISVRQGDNGELFF
TGTGCCATCAGTGTCAGACAGGGGGATAACGGGGAGCTGTTTTTT
>TRBD1|TRBV11-1|.|TRBJ1-1
CASSFQGQLNTEAFF
TGTGCCAGCAGCTTTCAGGGACAGTTAAACACTGAAGCTTTCTTT
>.|TRBV5-1|.|TRBJ2-7
CASSLDPLGGAGEQYF
TGCGCCAGCAGCTTGGACCCTTTGGGGGGGGCGGGAGAGCAGTACTTC
>TRBD2|TRBV28|few|TRBJ2-4
CASRGSGGLAKNIQYF
TGTGCCAGCAGGGGTAGCGGGGGGTTAGCCAAAAACATTCAGTACTTC
>.|TRBV6-5|.|TRBJ1-4
CATVGQTMAEKLFF
TGTGCCACAGTGGGGCAGACGATGGCGGAAAAACTGTTTTTT
>.|TRBV7-9|.|TRBJ2-5
CASSSNSETQYF
TGTGCCAGCAGCTCCAACTCAGAGACCCAGTACTTC
>.|TRBV28|.|TRBJ1-2
CASSLIDSGYTF
TGTGCCAGCAGTTTGATTGATAGTGGCTACACCTTC
>.|TRBV15|.|TRBJ1-3
CATSKPTSTGNTIYF
TGTGCCACCAGCAAGCCGACTAGCACTGGAAACACCATATATTTT
>TRBD2|TRBV9|once|TRBJ2-7
CASSGGTSGGPYEQYF
TGTGCCAGCAGCGGGGGGACTAGCGGGGGCCCCTACGAGCAGTACTTC
>.|TRBV5-1|.|TRBJ2-2
CASRDSSNTGELFF
TGCGCCAGCAGAGACTCGTCGAACACCGGGGAGCTGTTTTTT
>TRBD1|TRBV3-1/TRBV3-2|.|TRBJ1-1
CASSQGQGAIGAFF
TGTGCCAGCAGCCAAGGACAGGGGGCGATTGGAGCTTTCTTT
>.|TRBV19|.|TRBJ1-4
CASSIGSPRGEKLFF
TGTGCCAGTAGTATTGGCAGCCCCCGAGGGGAAAAACTGTTTTTT
>.|TRBV11-3|few|TRBJ1-1
CASSRSGVGPTEAFF
TGTGCCAGCAGCCGCTCAGGGGTCGGGCCCACTGAAGCTTTCTTT
>TRBD2|TRBV7-3|few|TRBJ2-5
CASSLGTTEETQYF
TGTGCCAGCAGCCTAGGGACTACCGAAGAGACCCAGTACTTC
>.|TRBV28|.|TRBJ1-1
CASSFIDSGTEAFF
TGTGCCAGCAGTTTTATCGACTCCGGCACTGAAGCTTTCTTT
>TRBD2|TRBV10-3|.|TRBJ2-7
CAITGGAGTAYEQYF
TGTGCCATCACCGGGGGGGCCGGGACGGCGTACGAGCAGTACTTC
>TRBD2|TRBV4-2|.|TRBJ2-1
CASSQELAGGFDEQFF
TGTGCCAGCAGCCAAGAACTAGCGGGGGGTTTTGATGAGCAGTTCTTC
>TRBD2|TRBV11-2|once|TRBJ2-2
CASSVSGGALGTGELFF
TGTGCCAGCAGCGTTAGCGGGGGGGCCCTGGGGACCGGGGAGCTGTTTTTT
>.|TRBV4-1|.|TRBJ1-6
CASSQEAGNSPLHF
TGCGCCAGCAGCCAAGAGGCAGGGAATTCACCCCTCCACTTT
>.|TRBV4-3|few|TRBJ1-2
CASSQGRTRSGYGYTF
TGCGCCAGCAGCCAAGGTCGAACGAGGTCGGGCTATGGCTACACCTTC
>.|TRBV27|.|TRBJ1-1
CASSLSPYQNTEAFF
TGTGCCAGCAGTTTATCTCCCTACCAGAACACTGAAGCTTTCTTT
>.|TRBV11-2|.|TRBJ1-2
CASSLGSGRGYGYTF
TGTGCCAGCAGCTTAGGGTCGGGGAGGGGGTATGGCTACACCTTC
>TRBD1|TRBV24-1|.|TRBJ1-5
CATSGGQGHQPQHF
TGTGCCACCAGTGGGGGACAGGGGCATCAGCCCCAGCATTTT
>TRBD1|TRBV23-1|.|TRBJ1-2
CASSRDRGRGYTF
TGCGCCAGCAGTCGCGACAGGGGAAGAGGCTACACCTTC
>.|TRBV7-2|.|TRBJ1-5
CASSWGGQPQHF
TGTGCCAGCAGCTGGGGAGGACAGCCCCAGCATTTT
>.|TRBV7-5|.|TRBJ2-7
CARRPSGEPEYEQYF
TGTGCCAGAAGGCCTAGCGGGGAGCCAGAATACGAGCAGTACTTC
>TRBD2|TRBV24-1|.|TRBJ2-3
CATSDAGGLSDTQYF
TGTGCCACCAGTGATGCGGGGGGGCTGTCAGATACGCAGTATTTT
>.|TRBV10-2|.|TRBJ2-7
CASRAGFEQYF
TGCGCCAGCAGAGCAGGGTTCGAGCAGTACTTC
>TRBD1|TRBV3-1/TRBV3-2|.|TRBJ1-1
CASSQDIGGSEAFF
TGTGCCAGCAGCCAAGATATAGGGGGCTCTGAAGCTTTCTTT
>.|TRBV28|.|TRBJ2-7
CASSSGGGGYYEQYF
TGTGCCAGCAGTTCAGGGGGAGGCGGCTACTACGAGCAGTACTTC
>.|TRBV10-3|.|TRBJ1-4
CAISAGERLFF
TGTGCCATCAGTGCCGGGGAGCGTCTGTTTTTT
>.|TRBV3-1/TRBV3-2|once|TRBJ2-1
CASSPYTRGRNEQFF
TGTGCCAGCAGCCCCTACACCAGGGGGAGGAATGAGCAGTTCTTC
>TRBD1|TRBV5-4|.|TRBJ1-2
CASRLKGAHGYTF
TGTGCCAGCAGACTCAAGGGGGCGCATGGCTACACCTTC
>TRBD1|TRBV7-8|.|TRBJ1-5
CASSLAGGFAQPQHF
TGTGCCAGCAGCTTGGCAGGGGGCTTCGCTCAGCCCCAGCATTTT
>.|TRBV7-2|.|TRBJ2-5
CASSWHRDYQETQYF
TGTGCCAGCAGCTGGCACCGGGACTACCAAGAGACCCAGTACTTC
>.|TRBV6-2/TRBV6-3|.|TRBJ1-5
CASSSGDGQPQHF
TGTGCCAGCAGTTCAGGGGATGGACAGCCCCAGCATTTT
>.|TRBV5-1|.|TRBJ2-1
CASSLTYPSDNEQFF
TGCGCCAGCAGCTTGACATACCCTAGCGACAATGAGCAGTTCTTC
>.|TRBV7-9|once|TRBJ2-1
CASTPAVGGSIYNEQFF
TGTGCCAGCACCCCGGCGGTGGGTGGGTCAATCTACAATGAGCAGTTCTTC
>.|TRBV10-1|once|TRBJ2-3
CASSAAEANTDTQYF
TGCGCCAGCAGTGCGGCCGAAGCGAACACAGATACGCAGTATTTT
>.|TRBV5-6|.|TRBJ2-5
CASSLGPEGAQYF
TGTGCCAGCAGCTTGGGTCCCGAGGGGGCCCAGTACTTC
>TRBD1|TRBV7-9|.|TRBJ1-2
CASSFGTGDGYTF
TGTGCCAGCAGCTTCGGGACAGGGGACGGCTACACCTTC
>TRBD1|TRBV19|few|TRBJ1-5
CASRPRDRAEGPQHF
TGTGCCAGCCGCCCACGAGACAGGGCGGAAGGGCCCCAGCATTTT
>TRBD1|TRBV28|.|TRBJ2-7
CASSTAGTGGRQYF
TGTGCCAGCAGTACGGCCGGGACAGGGGGCCGGCAGTACTTC
>TRBD1|TRBV6-5|.|TRBJ1-6
CASETGGPYNSPLHF
TGTGCCAGCGAGACAGGGGGGCCCTATAATTCACCCCTCCACTTT
>.|TRBV29-1|few|TRBJ1-2
CSVSGVRNYGYTF
TGCAGCGTTTCAGGGGTTCGTAACTATGGCTACACCTTC
>TRBD1|TRBV5-4|.|TRBJ1-1
CASSLAGGVRTRAEAFF
TGTGCCAGCAGCTTGGCAGGGGGCGTGCGGACGAGGGCTGAAGCTTTCTTT
>.|TRBV7-9|.|TRBJ2-7
CASSLAWQKHEQYF
TGTGCCAGCAGCTTAGCGTGGCAGAAACACGAGCAGTACTTC
>TRBD2|TRBV9|few|TRBJ2-5
CASSPGLAGNQETQYF
TGTGCCAGCAGCCCAGGACTAGCGGGGAACCAAGAGACCCAGTACTTC
>TRBD1|TRBV5-1|.|TRBJ2-5
CASRSSRTGGETQYF
TGCGCCAGCAGGTCTAGCCGGACAGGCGGGGAGACCCAGTACTTC